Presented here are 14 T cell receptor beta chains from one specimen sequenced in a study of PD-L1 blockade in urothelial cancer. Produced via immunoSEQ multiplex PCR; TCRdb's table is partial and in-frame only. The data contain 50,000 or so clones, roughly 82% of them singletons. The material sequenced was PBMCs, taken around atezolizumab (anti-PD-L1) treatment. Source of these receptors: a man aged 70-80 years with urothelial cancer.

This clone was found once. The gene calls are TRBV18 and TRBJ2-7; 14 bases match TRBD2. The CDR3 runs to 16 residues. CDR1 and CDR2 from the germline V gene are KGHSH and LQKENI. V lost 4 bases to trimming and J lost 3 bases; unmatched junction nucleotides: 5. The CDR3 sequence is CASSHGTSGRYYEQYF. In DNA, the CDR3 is TGTGCCAGCTCACACGGGACTAGCGGGAGATACTACGAGCAGTACTTC.

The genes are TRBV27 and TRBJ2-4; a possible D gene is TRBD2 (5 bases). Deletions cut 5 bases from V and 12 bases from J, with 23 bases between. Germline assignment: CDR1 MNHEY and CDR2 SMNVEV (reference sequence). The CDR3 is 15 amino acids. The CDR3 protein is CASSELGGSGGRQYF. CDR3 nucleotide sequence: TGTGCCAGCAGTGAGCTAGGAGGCAGCGGCGGTCGTCAGTACTTC.

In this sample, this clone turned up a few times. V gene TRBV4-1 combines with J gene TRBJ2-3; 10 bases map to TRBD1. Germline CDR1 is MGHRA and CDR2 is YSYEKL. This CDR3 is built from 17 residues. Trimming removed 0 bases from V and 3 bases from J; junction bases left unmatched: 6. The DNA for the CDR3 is TGCGCCAGCAGCCAAGATCGGGACAGGGGTTGGACAGATACGCAGTATTTT. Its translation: CASSQDRDRGWTDTQYF.

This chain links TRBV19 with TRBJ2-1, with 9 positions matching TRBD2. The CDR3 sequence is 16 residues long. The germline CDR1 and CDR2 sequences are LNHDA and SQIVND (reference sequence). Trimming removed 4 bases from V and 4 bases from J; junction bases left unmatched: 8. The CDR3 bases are TGTGCCAGTAGTACCAGACTAGCGGAGCTTTACAATGAGCAGTTCTTC. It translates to CASSTRLAELYNEQFF. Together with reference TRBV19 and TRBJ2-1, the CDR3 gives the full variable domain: DGGITQSPKYLFRKEGQNVTLSCEQNLNHDAMYWYRQDPGQGLRLIYYSQIVNDFQKGDIAEGYSVSREKKESFPLTVTSAQKNPTAFYLCASSTRLAELYNEQFFGPGTRLTVL.

In DNA, the CDR3 is TGTGCCAGCAGTGAAGCGCTGACAGGGGGCAATCAGCCCCAGCATTTT. Translating gives CASSEALTGGNQPQHF. The chain joins TRBV6-1 to TRBJ1-5, with 8 bases aligning to TRBD1. Per germline, CDR1 MNHNS and CDR2 SASEGT. The CDR3 runs 16 residues. V trimming: 0 bases; J trimming: 2 bases; junction bases outside the gene matches: 3.

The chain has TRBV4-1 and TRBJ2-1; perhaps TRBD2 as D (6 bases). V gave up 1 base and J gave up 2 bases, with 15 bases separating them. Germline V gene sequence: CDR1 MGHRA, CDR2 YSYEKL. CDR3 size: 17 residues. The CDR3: CASSQGRGRTTYNEQFF. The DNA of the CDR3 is TGCGCCAGCAGCCAAGGACGCGGGCGGACTACCTACAATGAGCAGTTCTTC.

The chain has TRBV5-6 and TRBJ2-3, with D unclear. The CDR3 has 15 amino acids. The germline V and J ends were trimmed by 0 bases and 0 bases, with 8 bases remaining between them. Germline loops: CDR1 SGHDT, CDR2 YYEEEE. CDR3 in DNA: TGTGCCAGCAGCTTGGGTCCTTCTAGCACAGATACGCAGTATTTT. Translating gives CASSLGPSSTDTQYF.

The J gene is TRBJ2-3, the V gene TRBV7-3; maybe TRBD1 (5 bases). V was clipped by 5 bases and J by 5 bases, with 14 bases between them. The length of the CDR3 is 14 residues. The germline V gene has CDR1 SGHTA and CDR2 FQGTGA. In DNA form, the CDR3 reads TGTGCCAGCAGCCTACAGGACGGGCAAGATACGCAGTATTTT. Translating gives CASSLQDGQDTQYF. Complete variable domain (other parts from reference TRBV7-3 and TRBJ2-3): GAGVSQTPSNKVTEKGKYVELRCDPISGHTALYWYRQSLGQGPEFLIYFQGTGAADDSGLPNDRFFAVRPEGSVSTLKIQRTERGDSAVYLCASSLQDGQDTQYFGPGTRLTVL.

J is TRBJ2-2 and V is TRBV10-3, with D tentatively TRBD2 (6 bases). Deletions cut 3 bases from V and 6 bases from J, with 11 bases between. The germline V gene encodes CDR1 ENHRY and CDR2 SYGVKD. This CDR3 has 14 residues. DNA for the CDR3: TGTGCCATCAGTGATGGTTCGGGGGCCGGGGAGCTGTTTTTT. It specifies CAISDGSGAGELFF.

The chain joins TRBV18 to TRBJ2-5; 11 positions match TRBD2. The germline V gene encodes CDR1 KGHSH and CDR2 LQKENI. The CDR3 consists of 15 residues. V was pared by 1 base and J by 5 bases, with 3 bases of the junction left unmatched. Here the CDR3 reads CASSPLAGGEETQYF. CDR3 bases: TGTGCCAGCTCACCACTAGCGGGAGGGGAGGAGACCCAGTACTTC.

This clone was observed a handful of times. The CDR3, as DNA: TGTGCCTCGTCCAGGGAGGCGGGCCAGCCCCAGCATTTT. Residues: CASSREAGQPQHF. J is TRBJ1-5 and V is TRBV6-4, with D possibly matching TRBD1 (5 bases). The V gene lost 11 bases and the J gene lost 7 bases, with 18 bases spanning the gap. This CDR3 is 13 amino acids long. Germline CDR1 MRHNA, CDR2 SNTAGT.

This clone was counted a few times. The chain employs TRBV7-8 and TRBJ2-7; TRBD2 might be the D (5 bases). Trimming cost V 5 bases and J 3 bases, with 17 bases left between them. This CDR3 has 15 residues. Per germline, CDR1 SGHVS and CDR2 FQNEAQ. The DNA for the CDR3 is TGTGCCAGCAGCGGAACCGGACGAACTAGCTACGAGCAGTACTTC. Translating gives CASSGTGRTSYEQYF.

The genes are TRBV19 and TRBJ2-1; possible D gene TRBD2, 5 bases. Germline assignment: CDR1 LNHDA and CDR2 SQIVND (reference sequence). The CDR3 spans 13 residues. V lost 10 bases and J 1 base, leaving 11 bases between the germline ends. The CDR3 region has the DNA TGTGCCACAAAGCCGGGATCCTACAATGAGCAGTTCTTC. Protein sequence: CATKPGSYNEQFF. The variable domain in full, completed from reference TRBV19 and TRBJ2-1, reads DGGITQSPKYLFRKEGQNVTLSCEQNLNHDAMYWYRQDPGQGLRLIYYSQIVNDFQKGDIAEGYSVSREKKESFPLTVTSAQKNPTAFYLCATKPGSYNEQFFGPGTRLTVL.

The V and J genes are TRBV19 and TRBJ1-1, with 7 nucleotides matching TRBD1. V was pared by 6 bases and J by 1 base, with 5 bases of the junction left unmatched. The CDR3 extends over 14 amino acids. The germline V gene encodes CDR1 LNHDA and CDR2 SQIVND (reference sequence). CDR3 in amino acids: CASRQQGTNTEAFF. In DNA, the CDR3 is TGTGCCAGTAGGCAACAGGGGACGAACACTGAAGCTTTCTTT.